This T cell receptor beta chain originates from a study of blood T cell repertoires in COVID-19. Study information: Samples of COVID-19 (acute and convalescent) were obtained from the United States, Italy and Spain. T cells, B-cell-depleted T cells, or PBMCs supplied cDNA or gDNA.

Trimming took 2 bases from V and 8 from J, leaving 21 bases between them. The germline V gene encodes CDR1 KGHSH and CDR2 LQKENI. The CDR3 sequence is 16 residues long. Original processing methods: Amplified reference gene primers provided the basis for estimating nucleated cell counts. This table comes from immunoSEQ multiplex PCR, and its TCRdb copy is limited to in-frame clones, with some not included. That table furnishes V, J and clone size, whereas the DNA furnished D and trimming. The table has about 43,000 clones, roughly 85% seen once. This clone was observed once. This clonotype was obtained from a man aged 55 to 70 with active COVID-19. The V and J genes are TRBV18 and TRBJ1-2; the D gene is possibly TRBD1 (5 bases). The specimen was peripheral blood. CDR3 amino acids: CASSPKGAGRLEGYTF. In nucleotides, the CDR3 is TGTGCCAGCTCACCAAAAGGGGCAGGGCGGCTGGAGGGCTACACCTTC.